This TCR beta chain was recorded in a study of blood T cells in healthy people across ages. Primed by a sample-barcoded 5' primer and a J-beta primer mix, a second PCR proceeded for roughly 7 to 11 cycles. TCRdb used MiXCR to reprocess the 5' RACE reads, holding one entry per CDR3 protein. Of more than 550,000 distinct CDR3 sequences in the sample, about a fifth were seen once. This CDR3 is built from 14 residues. Germline CDR1 MNHNY, CDR2 SVGAGI (reference sequence). The V and J ends lost 0 bases and 3 bases respectively, with 9 bases between them. Sequenced input: blood. This clonotype originated in a man in his 70s in good health. This chain links TRBV6-6 with TRBJ2-7; D uncertain. Written as DNA, the CDR3 is TGTGCCAGCAGTTACTCGCTAACCAACTACGAGCAGTACGTC. Residues: CASSYSLTNYEQYV.